These 10 T cell receptor beta chains share one sample of origin, sequenced in a study of shared clonotypes between healthy human individuals (TCRdb year 2020). The method was the immunoSEQ multiplex PCR assay. In its TCRdb copy, this immuneACCESS table keeps in-frame sequences only and misses some clones. Where compared with another copy, unresolved V genes explain less than half of these, and the others have no known cause. This sample comprises over 2 million clones, under 95% of them detected only once. In total, the top ten clones hold approximately 0.39% of the sample. What was sequenced was naive CD4+ T cells from PBMCs. The intended sense of this specimen's cell subset or site label: CD45RA+ positively selected. The receptor set was obtained from a man between 18 and 35 years old in good health. Some clones in this sample may be carry-over from other donors' samples.

In its sample, this clone was seen a few times. The same CDR3 also results from other DNA sequences found in this sample. This sequence joins TRBV29-1 and TRBJ1-1; D may be TRBD1 (5 bases). The V gene lost 7 bases and the J gene lost 2 bases, with 11 bases spanning the gap. This CDR3 comprises 12 residues. Germline assignment: CDR1 SQVTM and CDR2 ANQGSEA. The CDR3 DNA reads TGCAGCGGTGGGACCGCTAACACTGAAGCTTTCTTT. Its translation is CSGGTANTEAFF. The full variable domain, rest sourced from reference TRBV29-1 and TRBJ1-1, is SAVISQKPSRDICQRGTSLTIQCQVDSQVTMMFWYRQQPGQSLTLIATANQGSEATYESGFVIDKFPISRPNLTFSTLTVSNMSPEDSSIYLCSGGTANTEAFFGQGTRLTVV.

The gene calls are TRBV19 and TRBJ1-1, with 7 nucleotides matching TRBD1. The J segment lost 11 bases and the V segment lost 5 bases, leaving 8 bases of the junction unmatched. In germline, CDR1 is LNHDA, CDR2 SQIVND (reference sequence). This CDR3 has 12 amino acids. CDR3 DNA: TGTGCCAGTAGTCTCCCGGACAGGATTGCTTTCTTT. Protein: CASSLPDRIAFF.

V gene TRBV9 combines with J gene TRBJ2-1; 10 nucleotides match TRBD2. Germline V CDR1 and CDR2: SGDLS, YYNGEE. The CDR3 consists of 15 residues. V lost 0 bases and J lost 8; bases outside the gene matches: 5. The CDR3 loop is CASSVVLAGVYEQFF. CDR3 nucleotides: TGTGCCAGCAGCGTAGTGCTAGCGGGAGTGTATGAGCAGTTCTTC.

This chain joins TRBV19 and TRBJ1-5; a possible D gene is TRBD1 (6 bases). The germline gives CDR1 LNHDA, CDR2 SQIVND (reference sequence). Trimming took off 4 bases at V and 2 bases at J, with 15 bases between the two ends. This CDR3 is built from 16 residues. The CDR3 loop reads CASSSRYPGGNQPQHF. CDR3 DNA sequence: TGTGCCAGTAGTAGCAGATACCCAGGGGGCAATCAGCCCCAGCATTTT.

In this sample, this clone turned up once. V usage is TRBV25-1 and J usage is TRBJ2-2; D not certain. Germline CDR1 is MGHDK and CDR2 is SYGVNS. There are 15 residues in the CDR3. V shed 0 bases and J shed 6 bases, with 11 bases lying between them. The CDR3 region has the DNA TGTGCCAGCAGTGAATATCGGGCAGGACCCGGGGAGCTGTTTTTT. Its protein product is CASSEYRAGPGELFF.

The chain has TRBV6-6 and TRBJ2-1; D gene ambiguous. CDR1 and CDR2 (germline): MNHNY, SVGAGI (reference sequence). This CDR3 has 15 amino acids. Between the trimmed V and J ends, which lost 5 bases and 6 bases, there was a span of 17 bases. The CDR3 DNA sequence: TGTGCCAGCAGTACCCTCACCCACGGCGGCAATGAGCAGTTCTTC. It encodes CASSTLTHGGNEQFF.

The rearrangement joins TRBV27 to TRBJ1-4; the D gene is possibly TRBD1 (6 bases). The CDR3 spans 16 residues. From germline, CDR1 is MNHEY and CDR2 SMNVEV (reference sequence). Trimming cost V 0 bases and J 8 bases, with 16 bases left between them. The CDR3 DNA reads as TGTGCCAGCAGTTTATCGATAAAGGGGGGGGAGGAAAAACTGTTTTTT. Its translation: CASSLSIKGGEEKLFF.

This clone was counted between two and nine times. The gene calls are TRBV9 and TRBJ1-1; D uncertain. In germline, CDR1 is SGDLS, CDR2 YYNGEE. The CDR3 has 15 residues. Between the trimmed V and J ends, which lost 0 bases and 0 bases, there was a span of 9 bases. CDR3 sequence (DNA): TGTGCCAGCAGCGTAGAGCCGGGCATGAACACTGAAGCTTTCTTT. It yields the protein CASSVEPGMNTEAFF.

V usage is TRBV7-8 and J usage is TRBJ2-5; D gene uncertain. Germline V lookup: CDR1 SGHVS, CDR2 FQNEAQ. Trimming removed 4 bases at V and 1 base at J, with 4 bases between. The CDR3 contains 12 residues. The CDR3 DNA is TGTGCCAGCAGCTCTCTCCAAGAGACCCAGTACTTC. It is translated as CASSSLQETQYF.

This chain connects TRBV6-1 to TRBJ1-1; D is uncertain. The V end was cut by 3 bases, the J end by 4 bases, with 6 bases between. The CDR3 has 12 residues. CDR1 is MNHNS, CDR2 SASEGT, per germline. The CDR3 DNA reads as TGTGCCAGCAGTGACTGGGGCACTGAAGCTTTCTTT. The encoded protein is CASSDWGTEAFF.